This entry lists 27 T cell receptor beta chains sequenced from one sample in a study of lymphopenia after photon versus proton radiotherapy. Sequencing was performed with immunoSEQ multiplex PCR; in TCRdb, only in-frame clones are kept and a portion is missing. Of tens of thousands of clones in the sample, 65% to 85% are singletons; the top ten hold about 1.3%. Material: peripheral blood, obtained from a patient treated with proton-based radiotherapy. Every receptor here comes from a man between 60 and 70 years old with pancreatic cancer.

The CDR3 loop reads CASSHRFSGDTQYF. The CDR3 DNA reads TGTGCCAGCAGCCATCGATTTTCGGGAGATACGCAGTATTTT. V usage is TRBV25-1 and J usage is TRBJ2-3; D is unclear. CDR1 is MGHDK and CDR2 is SYGVNS in the germline V gene. The CDR3 contains 14 residues. V dropped 6 bases and J dropped 5 bases, with 15 bases sitting between them.

This rearrangement joins TRBV5-6 to TRBJ2-3; unclear D gene. V lost 7 bases and J lost 7, with 10 bases in between. Looked up from germline, CDR1 is SGHDT and CDR2 is YYEEEE. This CDR3 spans 11 amino acids. The CDR3 region has the DNA TGTGCCAGCCTATGGCAGAATACGCAGTATTTT. This gives the protein CASLWQNTQYF.

The chain has TRBV14 and TRBJ2-7; TRBD1 agrees at 10 bases. Trimming at V came to 7 bases and at J to 6 bases, leaving 6 bases not matched to a gene. The CDR3 is made up of 13 amino acids. Germline CDR1 is SGHDN and CDR2 is FVKESK. The DNA for the CDR3 is TGTGCCAGCACCCGACAGGGGGCCCTCGAGCAGTACTTC. Amino acid sequence: CASTRQGALEQYF.

The chain is built from TRBV19 and TRBJ1-5, with a tentative D call TRBD1 (5 bases). Germline V lookup: CDR1 LNHDA, CDR2 SQIVND (reference sequence). This CDR3 contains 16 residues. Trimming left V 6 bases short and J 0 bases short, with 15 bases between. The CDR3 is CASSPRTRSSNQPQHF. The CDR3 bases are TGTGCCAGTAGCCCCCGGACAAGATCTAGCAATCAGCCCCAGCATTTT.

The chain uses TRBV6-1 and TRBJ2-2; tentatively, D is TRBD1 (7 bases). The CDR3 length is 15 residues. Germline V gives CDR1 MNHNS, CDR2 SASEGT. The V end lost 7 bases, the J end lost 1 base, and 13 bases lay between the germline ends. The CDR3 is CASIGGQLNTGELFF. The CDR3 nucleotides are TGTGCCAGCATCGGGGGACAGTTGAACACCGGGGAGCTGTTTTTT.

This chain joins TRBV18 and TRBJ1-4; D gene uncertain. This CDR3 comprises 15 residues. Trimming cost V 1 base and J 7 bases, with 13 bases left between them. Germline V gives CDR1 KGHSH, CDR2 LQKENI. In DNA, the CDR3 is TGTGCCAGCTCACCACGTGAGGAAGCGATTGAAAAACTGTTTTTT. This encodes CASSPREEAIEKLFF.

The chain couples TRBV11-3 to TRBJ2-1, with D unresolved. The germline V and J ends were trimmed by 1 base and 4 bases, with 11 bases remaining between them. The CDR3 covers 15 residues. Germline CDR1 reads SGHNT; CDR2 reads YENEEA. The CDR3: CASSLVGMPYNEQFF. The CDR3 DNA reads as TGTGCCAGCAGCTTAGTTGGGATGCCTTACAATGAGCAGTTCTTC.

CDR3 sequence (DNA): TGCAGCGTGGGGGGTCGGGAGACCCAGTACTTC. It yields the protein CSVGGRETQYF. The gene calls are TRBV29-1 and TRBJ2-5, with TRBD2 as a possible D gene (6 bases). With 6 bases removed from V and 5 bases from J, the gap between germline ends came to 10 bases. The CDR3 runs to 11 residues. Germline CDR1 SQVTM, CDR2 ANQGSEA.

This clone was seen only a few times. V gene TRBV2 combines with J gene TRBJ2-7; D gene ambiguous. The germline CDR1 and CDR2 sequences are SNHLY and FYNNEI. V dropped 2 bases and J dropped 0 bases, with 11 bases sitting between them. This CDR3 comprises 15 residues. The CDR3 DNA reads as TGTGCCAGCAGTGAACCGGGCTTTAGCTCCTACGAGCAGTACTTC. This gives the protein CASSEPGFSSYEQYF.

The V gene is TRBV4-1, the J gene TRBJ1-5; D may be TRBD1 (6 bases). Trimming left V 5 bases short and J 4 bases short, with 12 bases between. Germline values: CDR1 MGHRA, CDR2 YSYEKL. This CDR3 is built from 14 residues. The CDR3 sequence is CASSDVTGNQPQHF. The CDR3 bases are TGCGCCAGCAGCGACGTTACAGGGAATCAGCCCCAGCATTTT.

The chain has TRBV7-8 and TRBJ2-7; D uncertain. CDR3 length: 12 residues. The V gene's germline CDR1 is SGHVS and CDR2 FQNEAQ. The V gene lost 5 bases and the J gene lost 3 bases, with 8 bases spanning the gap. CDR3 bases: TGTGCCAGCAGCACGCAAGACTACGAGCAGTACTTC. This translates into CASSTQDYEQYF.

V usage is TRBV7-2 and J usage is TRBJ2-5; D remains ambiguous. The CDR3 length is 14 residues. Per the germline V gene, CDR1 is SGHTA and CDR2 is FQGNSA. Trimming removed 2 bases from V and 3 bases from J, with 10 bases in between. CDR3 DNA sequence: TGTGCCAGCAGCTTAATGGGCGGAGAAGAGACCCAGTACTTC. Translating it yields CASSLMGGEETQYF.

Here the CDR3 DNA reads TGTGCCAGCAGTCCACCGGGGAGGCGGGACAGGATTTACAATGAGCAGTTCTTC. Encoded protein: CASSPPGRRDRIYNEQFF. The rearrangement links TRBV27 to TRBJ2-1; 8 bases map to TRBD1. The V segment lost 5 bases and the J segment 4 bases; nucleotides outside the gene matches: 16. The CDR3 length is 18 residues. CDR1 and CDR2 (germline): MNHEY, SMNVEV (reference sequence).

The chain joins TRBV7-2 to TRBJ2-3; 7 nucleotides match TRBD2. Germline V gene sequence: CDR1 SGHTA, CDR2 FQGNSA. The CDR3 runs to 15 residues. V shed 8 bases, J shed 3 bases, and the junction held 11 bases outside the gene matches. The CDR3 region is CASGRVGGPTDTQYF. The DNA for the CDR3 is TGTGCCAGCGGACGTGTGGGAGGGCCGACAGATACGCAGTATTTT. Together with reference TRBV7-2 and TRBJ2-3, the CDR3 gives the full variable domain: GAGVSQSPSNKVTEKGKDVELRCDPISGHTALYWYRQSLGQGLEFLIYFQGNSAPDKSGLPSDRFSAERTGGSVSTLTIQRTQQEDSAVYLCASGRVGGPTDTQYFGPGTRLTVL.

The DNA of the CDR3 is TGCGCCAGCAGTGGTCCAGGGGGCGATGAGCAGTTCTTC. The encoded protein is CASSGPGGDEQFF. The V gene is TRBV10-1, the J gene TRBJ2-1; TRBD1 aligns across 8 bases. J gave up 8 bases and V 4 bases, and 4 bases lay outside the gene matches. Germline V lookup: CDR1 WNHNN, CDR2 SYGVQD (reference sequence). The CDR3 loop spans 13 amino acids.

V and J are TRBV13 and TRBJ2-3, with D maybe TRBD2 (6 bases). V gave up 1 base and J gave up 2 bases, with 10 bases separating them. The length of the CDR3 is 15 residues. Germline V gives CDR1 PRHDT, CDR2 FYEKMQ (reference sequence). The CDR3 spells CASSLAGSLTDTQYF. The DNA of the CDR3 is TGTGCCAGCAGCTTAGCCGGGAGTCTCACAGATACGCAGTATTTT.

The V gene is TRBV11-1, the J gene TRBJ2-7; TRBD1 aligns across 10 bases. Germline assignment: CDR1 SGHAT and CDR2 FQDESV (reference sequence). CDR3 size: 15 residues. J was trimmed by 6 bases and V by 0 bases; bases with no gene match: 5. The CDR3 bases are TGTGCCAGCAGCTTAGCTGGGGGACAGGGGATCGAGCAGTACTTC. Translated, it gives CASSLAGGQGIEQYF. The full variable domain, its missing parts supplied by reference TRBV11-1 and TRBJ2-7, is EAEVAQSPRYKITEKSQAVAFWCDPISGHATLYWYRQILGQGPELLVQFQDESVVDDSQLPKDRFSAERLKGVDSTLKIQPAELGDSAMYLCASSLAGGQGIEQYFGPGTRLTVT.

V and J are TRBV9 and TRBJ2-1; D unclear. This CDR3 contains 15 residues. Germline V gene sequence: CDR1 SGDLS, CDR2 YYNGEE. Trimming took 4 bases from V and 4 from J, leaving 15 bases between them. In DNA form, the CDR3 reads TGTGCCAGCAGCCCTACATCTCGGCTATACAATGAGCAGTTCTTC. It translates to CASSPTSRLYNEQFF.

J is TRBJ2-7 and V is TRBV7-6; 11 nucleotides match TRBD2. The germline V gene has CDR1 SGHVS and CDR2 FNYEAQ. The CDR3 consists of 16 residues. V was pared by 5 bases and J by 0 bases, with 6 bases of the junction left unmatched. CDR3 in amino acids: CASSPIAGGISYEQYF. CDR3 bases: TGTGCCAGCAGCCCCATAGCGGGAGGGATCTCCTACGAGCAGTACTTC.

The chain uses TRBV14 and TRBJ2-3, with D possibly being TRBD1 (5 bases). CDR1 and CDR2 (germline): SGHDN, FVKESK. V was cut by 5 bases and J by 5 bases, with 20 bases left in between. There are 16 residues in the CDR3. CDR3 bases: TGTGCCAGCAGCTTCAACGGTCAGGGCAGGAAAGATACGCAGTATTTT. It codes for CASSFNGQGRKDTQYF.

CDR3: CASSERRGTSGRTDTQYF. As DNA, the CDR3 is TGTGCCAGCAGTGAACGCAGGGGGACTAGCGGGAGAACAGATACGCAGTATTTT. The chain combines TRBV2 with TRBJ2-3; 14 nucleotides match TRBD2. CDR1 is SNHLY, CDR2 FYNNEI, per germline. Trimming removed 2 bases from V and 3 bases from J; junction bases left unmatched: 7. The CDR3 runs 18 residues.

This clone has just one count. The V gene is TRBV20-1, the J gene TRBJ2-7; unclear D gene. The V and J ends lost 6 bases and 3 bases respectively, with 9 bases between them. CDR3 size: 11 residues. Germline-derived CDR1 and CDR2 are DFQATT and SNEGSKA (reference sequence). This CDR3 reads CSATTSYEQYF. The CDR3 bases are TGCAGTGCAACTACCAGCTACGAGCAGTACTTC.

The chain links TRBV30 to TRBJ1-3; tentative D call: TRBD1 (6 bases). CDR3 length: 16 residues. V was shortened by 5 bases and J by 1 base, with 18 bases between the two germline ends. Germline loops: CDR1 GTSNPN, CDR2 SVGIG (reference sequence). For the CDR3, the DNA is TGTGCCTGGGGGGGCAACAGTCGGCCTTCTGGAAACACCATATATTTT. This gives the protein CAWGGNSRPSGNTIYF.

The chain couples TRBV15 to TRBJ2-6; no definite D call. Germline CDR1 and CDR2: LNHNV and YYDKDF (reference sequence). There are 16 residues in the CDR3. Trimming pared 0 bases from V and 2 bases from J, leaving 8 bases between. The chain's CDR3 is CATSRDIGTGANVLTF. The CDR3 nucleotides read TGTGCCACCAGCAGAGATATAGGGACTGGGGCCAACGTCCTGACTTTC.

The chain couples TRBV7-3 to TRBJ2-3; TRBD2 matches at 7 bases. There are 14 residues in the CDR3. Germline assignment: CDR1 SGHTA and CDR2 FQGTGA. Trimming cost V 5 bases and J 6 bases; bases outside gene matches: 8. For the CDR3, the DNA is TGTGCCAGCAGCAGGGGAGGGAGTCGGGATACGCAGTATTTT. This gives the protein CASSRGGSRDTQYF.

The rearrangement uses TRBV6-1 and TRBJ2-5, with 8 bases fitting TRBD1. The CDR3 covers 14 residues. Trimming at V came to 1 base and at J to 2 bases, leaving 0 bases not matched to a gene. Germline V gene lookup returns CDR1 MNHNS and CDR2 SASEGT. The CDR3 sequence: CASSEGTGQETQYF. In DNA form, the CDR3 reads TGTGCCAGCAGTGAAGGGACAGGGCAAGAGACCCAGTACTTC.

This chain links TRBV6-5 with TRBJ2-3; tentative D call: TRBD1 (6 bases). V lost 6 bases, J lost 2 bases, and 15 bases lay in between. This CDR3 spans 15 amino acids. Germline loops: CDR1 MNHEY, CDR2 SVGAGI. This chain's CDR3 is CASRGAGVNTDTQYF. The DNA of the CDR3 is TGTGCCAGCAGGGGGGCAGGGGTGAACACAGATACGCAGTATTTT.